This T cell receptor (beta chain) stems from a study of identical twins. Each CDR3 protein is one row after TCRdb ran MiXCR on the 5' RACE reads. The sample includes some 690,000 distinct CDR3 sequences, 21% of them seen just once. The CDR3 extends over 11 amino acids. Germline-derived CDR1 and CDR2 are SQVTM and ANQGSEA. V dropped 1 base and J dropped 6 bases, with 6 bases sitting between them. This clonotype was counted a few times. In addition, the sample was reused for a study of T cells expressing NK-cell markers. This second study says: Seven of the eight sequenced donors were classified as HCMV-seropositive, and one was classified as seronegative. In several experiments, sorting was confined to alpha-beta TCR T cells through use of an anti-gamma-delta TCR antibody.

This chain links TRBV29-1 with TRBJ1-2; D is perhaps TRBD1 (5 bases). The specimen was PBMCs. This receptor was obtained from a woman in her late teens or twenties in good health. The CDR3 protein is CSVEVTDGYTF. DNA for the CDR3: TGCAGCGTTGAAGTGACAGATGGCTACACCTTC.